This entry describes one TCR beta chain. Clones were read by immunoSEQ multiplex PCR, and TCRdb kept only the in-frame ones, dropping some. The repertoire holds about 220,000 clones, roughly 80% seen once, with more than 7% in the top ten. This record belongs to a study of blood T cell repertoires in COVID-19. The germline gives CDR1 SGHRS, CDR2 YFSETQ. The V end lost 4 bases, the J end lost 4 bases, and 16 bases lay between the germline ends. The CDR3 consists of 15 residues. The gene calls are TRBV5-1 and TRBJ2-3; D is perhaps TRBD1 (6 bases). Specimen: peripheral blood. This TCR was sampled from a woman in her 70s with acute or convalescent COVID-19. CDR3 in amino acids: CASSAIDRIPDTQYF. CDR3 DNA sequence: TGCGCCAGCAGCGCGATAGACAGGATTCCAGATACGCAGTATTTT.